A single sample is the source of the 31 T cell receptor beta chains below, sequenced in a study of vaccination effects on CD4 cells after COVID-19 (dated 2022 in TCRdb). These TCRs are of unknown antigen specificity. Library construction relied on the immunoSEQ multiplex PCR assay. TCRdb re-hosts the immuneACCESS table, in-frame sequences only. Its copies lack some clones; in the studies checked, an unresolved V gene accounts for under half of them, and the cause for the rest is not known. A total of tens of thousands of clones appear in this sample, 76% of them only once. Of the sample, 0.9% to 1% falls within the top ten clones. In the ViraFEST assay, PBMC were stimulated with viral peptide pools, and antigen-specific CD4+ T cell clonotypes were then identified by expansion using TCR sequencing. After more than 9 days of culture, CD4+ T cells were isolated with the EasySep CD4+ T cell isolation kit. Each participant received two doses of an mRNA SARS-CoV-2 vaccine, either BNT162b2 or mRNA-1273.

The sequencing here drew on CD4+ T cells from PBMCs cultured with HCoV-OC43 spike peptides, taken after COVID-19 vaccination. The cell subset or site tag for this specimen amounts to: HCoV-OC43 spike overlapping peptide pool stimulation. These receptors all come from a human donor who received a COVID-19 vaccine.

Only a few counts were recorded for this clone. V gene TRBV5-1 combines with J gene TRBJ1-1; no clear D. The germline V gene has CDR1 SGHRS and CDR2 YFSETQ. This CDR3 spans 15 amino acids. V lost 2 bases and J 3 bases, leaving 14 bases between the germline ends. The chain's CDR3 is CASSLDPSGDTEAFF. DNA of the CDR3: TGCGCCAGCAGCTTAGACCCGTCCGGCGACACTGAAGCTTTCTTT. Combining the CDR3 with reference TRBV5-1 and TRBJ1-1 gives the whole variable domain KAGVTQTPRYLIKTRGQQVTLSCSPISGHRSVSWYQQTPGQGLQFLFEYFSETQRNKGNFPGRFSGRQFSNSRSEMNVSTLELGDSALYLCASSLDPSGDTEAFFGQGTRLTVV.

This clone is a singleton in its sample. The V call is TRBV14, the J call TRBJ1-2; D not resolved. There are 15 residues in the CDR3. V shed 3 bases and J shed 8 bases, with 19 bases lying between them. Germline-derived CDR1 and CDR2 are SGHDN and FVKESK. CDR3 sequence: CASSQMAWRAEGYTF. The CDR3 region has the DNA TGTGCCAGCAGCCAGATGGCTTGGAGGGCGGAGGGCTACACCTTC.

The rearrangement joins TRBV25-1 to TRBJ1-6; unclear D gene. Trimming took 0 bases from V and 7 from J, leaving 1 base between them. This CDR3 has 12 residues. The germline V gene encodes CDR1 MGHDK and CDR2 SYGVNS. The CDR3 nucleotides read TGTGCCAGCAGTGAATACAATTCACCCCTCCACTTT. It encodes CASSEYNSPLHF.

In its sample, this clone was seen once. This chain uses TRBV5-8 with TRBJ2-1; either TRBD1 or TRBD2 may supply D (5 bases each). The CDR3 is 15 residues long. V was cut by 0 bases and J by 4 bases, with 11 bases left in between. CDR1 and CDR2 from the germline V gene are SGHTS and YDEGEE. CDR3: CASSLERGRYNEQFF. The DNA for the CDR3 is TGTGCCAGCAGCTTGGAGAGGGGAAGGTACAATGAGCAGTTCTTC.

This clone has a single count. The V gene is TRBV4-1, the J gene TRBJ1-1; D is possibly TRBD1 (6 bases). CDR3 length: 15 residues. V lost 4 bases and J 4 bases, leaving 16 bases between the germline ends. Germline V lookup: CDR1 MGHRA, CDR2 YSYEKL. CDR3 amino acids: CASSRLPGGATEAFF. CDR3 nucleotide sequence: TGCGCCAGCAGCCGCTTACCGGGGGGGGCCACTGAAGCTTTCTTT.

In this sample, this clone turned up a few times. V and J are TRBV9 and TRBJ2-1; D is undetermined. The CDR3 extends over 14 amino acids. The V end was cut by 1 base, the J end by 7 bases, with 12 bases between. The germline V gene has CDR1 SGDLS and CDR2 YYNGEE. The DNA of the CDR3 is TGTGCCAGCAGCGTAAGTCCCGACACTAATGAGCAGTTCTTC. This encodes CASSVSPDTNEQFF.

The rearrangement joins TRBV19 to TRBJ1-1; D remains unclear. CDR3 size: 12 residues. Germline CDR1 is LNHDA and CDR2 is SQIVND (reference sequence). V gave up 3 bases and J gave up 3 bases, with 5 bases separating them. CDR3 in DNA: TGTGCCAGTAGTATGTCCTACACTGAAGCTTTCTTT. This sequence encodes CASSMSYTEAFF.

The rearrangement joins TRBV11-2 to TRBJ1-2; no reliable D call. This CDR3 region has 14 residues. With 0 bases removed from V and 6 bases from J, the gap between germline ends came to 11 bases. In germline, CDR1 is SGHAT, CDR2 FQNNGV. CDR3 residues: CASSLEGGFNGYTF. Here the CDR3 DNA reads TGTGCCAGCAGCTTAGAGGGTGGTTTTAATGGCTACACCTTC.

CDR3 bases: TGTGCCAGCAGGGGCGTAGGAAAGTCAAAGGCGGATGAAAAACTGTTTTTT. Translation gives CASRGVGKSKADEKLFF. The chain is built from TRBV11-2 and TRBJ1-4; D is unclear. With 6 bases removed from V and 6 bases from J, the gap between germline ends came to 23 bases. The germline V gene has CDR1 SGHAT and CDR2 FQNNGV. The CDR3 spans 17 residues.

The chain links TRBV18 to TRBJ1-2, with D possibly TRBD1 on 6 matching bases. The CDR3 contains 16 residues. The V gene's germline CDR1 is KGHSH and CDR2 LQKENI. Between the trimmed V and J ends, which lost 6 bases and 2 bases, there was a span of 19 bases. CDR3 sequence (DNA): TGTGCCAGCTCTGCGATGCGGGGGGCAGGGAACTATGGCTACACCTTC. It translates to CASSAMRGAGNYGYTF.

This clone came up once. The rearrangement joins TRBV12-5 to TRBJ2-3, with D tentatively TRBD2 (6 bases). Deletions cut 6 bases from V and 0 bases from J, with 13 bases between. CDR1 and CDR2 from the germline V gene are LGHNT and FRNRAP. The CDR3 has 15 residues. The CDR3 DNA reads TGTGCTAGTGGACTGGGGGGACCTAGCACAGATACGCAGTATTTT. It yields the protein CASGLGGPSTDTQYF.

This sequence joins TRBV19 and TRBJ1-2; a possible D gene is TRBD1 (5 bases). Germline V lookup: CDR1 LNHDA, CDR2 SQIVND (reference sequence). The CDR3 totals 12 residues. The germline V and J ends were trimmed by 6 bases and 8 bases, with 13 bases remaining between them. DNA for the CDR3: TGTGCCAGTAGCTTCTCCGGGGGGGGCTACACCTTC. Translation: CASSFSGGGYTF.

The V call is TRBV6-5, the J call TRBJ2-7; 8 nucleotides agree with TRBD1. With 11 bases clipped from V and 3 bases from J, the junction kept 9 bases outside the gene matches. Germline V gives CDR1 MNHEY, CDR2 SVGAGI. This CDR3 is built from 13 residues. The CDR3 sequence: CAAETGQGYEQYV. CDR3 DNA sequence: TGTGCCGCCGAAACCGGACAGGGCTACGAGCAGTACGTC.

In nucleotides, the CDR3 is TGTGCCAGCAGCCGCGGAAAAGGGCGAAGATCCTACAATGAGCAGTTCTTC. Translated, it gives CASSRGKGRRSYNEQFF. This chain uses TRBV3-1 (or the pseudogene TRBV3-2) with TRBJ2-1; D remains unclear. This CDR3 is 17 amino acids long. Trimming stripped 4 bases from V and 1 base from J, with 17 bases between. Germline V gene sequence: CDR1 LGHDT, CDR2 YNNKEL (reference sequence).

V gene TRBV9 combines with J gene TRBJ2-3; 9 nucleotides align to TRBD1. The CDR3 has 15 residues. Per the germline V gene, CDR1 is SGDLS and CDR2 is YYNGEE. J was trimmed by 3 bases and V by 1 base; bases with no gene match: 3. This CDR3 is CASSVWDRVTDTQYF. The CDR3 DNA sequence: TGTGCCAGCAGCGTATGGGACAGGGTAACAGATACGCAGTATTTT.

This rearrangement joins TRBV6-5 to TRBJ1-2; no firm D call. The CDR3 runs 15 residues. V lost 2 bases to trimming and J lost 6 bases, with 16 bases between them. Germline values: CDR1 MNHEY, CDR2 SVGAGI. The CDR3 spells CASSYGQPSLNGYTF. The CDR3 nucleotides are TGTGCCAGCAGTTACGGCCAACCTAGTTTGAATGGCTACACCTTC.

The J gene is TRBJ1-1, the V gene TRBV11-2; D unresolved. Germline values: CDR1 SGHAT, CDR2 FQNNGV. The CDR3 totals 17 residues. With 4 bases removed from V and 3 bases from J, the gap between germline ends came to 21 bases. CDR3 region: CASSSKRGTGGDTEAFF. DNA of the CDR3: TGTGCCAGCAGCTCCAAGCGGGGTACGGGTGGGGACACTGAAGCTTTCTTT.

Relative to its sample, this clone is medium-sized. The V and J genes are TRBV7-8 and TRBJ2-3, with 8 positions matching TRBD2. Germline trimming cut 5 bases from V and 4 bases from J; bases unmatched to any gene: 5. The CDR3 sequence is 14 residues long. Germline V gene data show CDR1 as SGHVS and CDR2 as FQNEAQ. DNA for the CDR3: TGTGCCAGCAGCCCTACGGGGGGGGCAGATACGCAGTATTTT. Its translation: CASSPTGGADTQYF.

V usage is TRBV29-1 and J usage is TRBJ1-2; 7 bases fit TRBD1. Germline V gene data show CDR1 as SQVTM and CDR2 as ANQGSEA. The J segment lost 4 bases and the V segment lost 6 bases, leaving 5 bases of the junction unmatched. CDR3 length: 12 amino acids. The CDR3 DNA sequence: TGCAGCGTAGACAGGGACCCCTATGGCTACACCTTC. It yields the protein CSVDRDPYGYTF.

J is TRBJ1-4 and V is TRBV25-1; D is undetermined. There are 18 residues in the CDR3. Germline lookup yields CDR1 MGHDK and CDR2 SYGVNS. Trimming took 1 base from V and 3 from J, leaving 18 bases between them. The CDR3 here is CASSELPRSPRANEKLFF. As DNA, the CDR3 is TGTGCCAGCAGTGAATTACCGCGTTCCCCTAGGGCTAATGAAAAACTGTTTTTT.

This rearrangement joins TRBV20-1 to TRBJ1-1, with no clear D. Trimming removed 3 bases at V and 6 bases at J, with 8 bases between. This CDR3 has 11 amino acids. CDR1 is DFQATT, CDR2 SNEGSKA, per germline (reference sequence). The CDR3 DNA is TGCAGTGCTAGCCCTAACGCTGAAGCTTTCTTT. It codes for CSASPNAEAFF.

The chain couples TRBV30 to TRBJ1-2; 8 bases map to TRBD1. With V trimmed by 2 bases and J by 10 bases, 9 bases remained unmatched. CDR3 length: 13 amino acids. From germline, CDR1 is GTSNPN and CDR2 SVGIG (reference sequence). For the CDR3, the DNA is TGTGCCTGGAGTACCCCCGCAGGGGGCGACTACACCTTC. Translated: CAWSTPAGGDYTF.

This chain links TRBV7-8 with TRBJ2-1; 8 nucleotides agree with TRBD1. This CDR3 is built from 15 residues. Germline CDR1 is SGHVS and CDR2 is FQNEAQ. V trimming: 4 bases; J trimming: 7 bases; junction bases outside the gene matches: 9. This CDR3 is CASSSGQATPNEQFF. CDR3 DNA: TGTGCCAGCAGCTCGGGACAGGCCACACCTAATGAGCAGTTCTTC.

V and J are TRBV24-1 and TRBJ2-1, with 10 bases lining up with TRBD1. CDR1 is KGHDR and CDR2 is SFDVKD in the germline V gene. V was clipped by 6 bases and J by 5 bases; unmatched bases: 6. The CDR3 runs 15 residues. CDR3 loop: CATSRGGQGNNEQFF. The CDR3 bases are TGTGCCACCAGTCGAGGGGGACAGGGGAACAATGAGCAGTTCTTC.

V gene TRBV28 combines with J gene TRBJ1-3; possibly TRBD1 for D (5 bases). Germline V gene sequence: CDR1 MDHEN, CDR2 SYDVKM. Trimming pared 7 bases from V and 1 base from J, leaving 14 bases between. CDR3 size: 15 residues. The CDR3 here is CASTAGTFSGNTIYF. CDR3 bases: TGTGCCAGCACGGCAGGGACTTTTTCTGGAAACACCATATATTTT.

There are a few counts of this clone. The CDR3 loop is CASRPLTTEAFF. The CDR3 DNA follows: TGTGCCAGCAGGCCCCTCACCACTGAAGCTTTCTTT. The chain uses TRBV12-3 or TRBV12-4 and TRBJ1-1; D remains ambiguous. Between the trimmed V and J ends, which lost 6 bases and 4 bases, there was a span of 9 bases. This CDR3 has 12 amino acids.

This clone has just a few counts. CDR3 loop: CASNEVSAGDGGELFF. The CDR3 DNA sequence: TGTGCCAGCAACGAAGTCTCAGCGGGGGATGGCGGGGAGCTGTTTTTT. The V and J genes are TRBV3-1 (or the pseudogene TRBV3-2) and TRBJ2-2; 8 bases match TRBD2. Trimming removed 7 bases from V and 7 bases from J; junction bases left unmatched: 14. This CDR3 has 16 amino acids. The germline V gene encodes CDR1 LGHDT and CDR2 YNNKEL (reference sequence).

This clone was counted between two and nine times. The chain employs TRBV5-1 and TRBJ1-5; a possible D gene is TRBD1 (5 bases). The CDR3 is made up of 16 amino acids. Trimming pared 1 base from V and 1 base from J, leaving 12 bases between. The V gene's germline CDR1 is SGHRS and CDR2 YFSETQ. The CDR3 reads CASSLMPGQSNQPQHF. CDR3 nucleotides: TGCGCCAGCAGCTTGATGCCGGGGCAGAGCAATCAGCCCCAGCATTTT.

J is TRBJ2-7 and V is TRBV5-6, with 10 bases lining up with TRBD2. The germline CDR1 and CDR2 sequences are SGHDT and YYEEEE. CDR3 length: 13 residues. The ends lost 6 bases at V and 7 bases at J; junction bases unmatched: 7. CDR3 region: CASMQRGGGEQYV. For the CDR3, the DNA is TGTGCCAGCATGCAGCGGGGGGGCGGGGAGCAGTACGTC.

The chain joins TRBV6-1 to TRBJ1-3, with 10 bases aligning to TRBD1. Losses at the gene ends were 4 bases for V and 0 bases for J; bases not matched to a gene: 6. The length of the CDR3 is 17 residues. Germline V CDR1 and CDR2: MNHNS, SASEGT. The CDR3 here is CASSAGTGATSGNTIYF. In nucleotides, the CDR3 is TGTGCCAGCAGTGCCGGGACAGGGGCGACCTCTGGAAACACCATATATTTT.

This clone was observed a handful of times. This chain links TRBV30 with TRBJ1-5; maybe TRBD1 (5 bases). The CDR3 loop spans 13 amino acids. The V end lost 2 bases, the J end lost 2 bases, and 7 bases lay between the germline ends. Germline CDR1 reads GTSNPN; CDR2 reads SVGIG (reference sequence). CDR3 amino acids: CAWSLQGNQPQHF. CDR3 DNA: TGTGCCTGGAGTCTACAGGGCAATCAGCCCCAGCATTTT.